This TCR beta chain comes out of a study of cytomegalovirus exposure and HLA in healthy donors. Notes on the study in general: Later, TCR association rates were found to vary by HLA locus, highest for DRB1 and lowest for HLA-C.

Researchers ran the PCR with 60 Vbeta and 13 Jbeta primers. Clones were read by immunoSEQ multiplex PCR, and TCRdb kept only the in-frame ones, dropping some. This sample's table reports about 130,000 clones. Germline V gene data show CDR1 as MNHEY and CDR2 as SMNVEV (reference sequence). CDR3 size: 15 residues. V lost 5 bases to trimming and J lost 3 bases; unmatched junction nucleotides: 9. Turning to this clone: Its antigen remains unknown.

Sequencing used PBMCs. This clonotype was sampled from a man younger than 30 in good health and CMV-seronegative. The genes are TRBV27 and TRBJ1-2, with 7 bases matching TRBD1. The CDR3 loop reads CASSHRGMEDYGYTF. The CDR3 DNA reads as TGTGCCAGCAGTCACAGGGGAATGGAGGACTATGGCTACACCTTC.